The entry that follows covers one TCR beta chain sequence. What it recognizes is unknown. Trimming stripped 7 bases from V and 6 bases from J, with 9 bases between. The CDR3 is 12 residues long. Per germline, CDR1 MDHEN and CDR2 SYDVKM. The record originates from a study of cytomegalovirus exposure and HLA in healthy donors. General observations from the study: Sequencing likely produced, as an artifact, a cluster of highly shared sequence variants. Later analysis found that TCR beta chains associated with HLA were more clonally expanded than other, equally common chains. CMV serostatus was the sole immune exposure data available.

PCR amplification relied on 60 Vbeta primers (plus 13 Jbeta primers). This table comes from immunoSEQ multiplex PCR, and its TCRdb copy is limited to in-frame clones, with some not included. The sample holds 200,000 or so clones. Specimen: PBMCs. The rearrangement links TRBV28 to TRBJ2-2, with D possibly matching TRBD1 (5 bases). This TCR was sampled from a girl aged 2-15 years in good health and CMV-seropositive. The CDR3 DNA follows: TGTGCCAGCATCCAGGGTTCCGGGGAGCTGTTTTTT. Translation gives CASIQGSGELFF.